Listed below are T cell receptor beta chains from one sample, sequenced in a study of blood T cell repertoires in COVID-19. Data came from immunoSEQ multiplex PCR; TCRdb stores just in-frame clones and leaves some out. In the table there are around 220,000 clones, roughly four fifths of which are singletons. The sample taken for sequencing was peripheral blood. All receptors come from a woman older than 75 with COVID-19, enrolled during active disease. Both conserved end residues are part of each CDR3. A D gene is named only where the DNA matches it firmly. The size entry is marked missing in some rows and otherwise reads once, few, many or a size class.

CASSPGDRQETQYF,TGTGCCAGCAGCCCCGGGGACAGACAAGAGACCCAGTACTTC,.,TRBD1,TRBJ2-5,TRBV7-6
CASSRTGKETQYF,TGTGCCAGCAGCCGGACAGGAAAAGAGACCCAGTACTTC,.,TRBD1,TRBJ2-5,TRBV7-3
CATSEGQLSDNEQFF,TGTGCCACCAGTGAGGGGCAGTTATCTGACAATGAGCAGTTCTTC,.,.,TRBJ2-1,TRBV24-1
CASSRRGLSSTDTQYF,TGTGCCAGCAGTCGAAGAGGGCTATCAAGCACAGATACGCAGTATTTT,.,.,TRBJ2-3,TRBV2
CASSPGQGNSPLHF,TGTGCCAGCAGCCCTGGACAGGGCAATTCACCCCTCCACTTT,.,TRBD1,TRBJ1-6,TRBV3-1/TRBV3-2
CASSQEVRTGYGYTF,TGTGCCAGCAGCCAAGAGGTCAGGACAGGATATGGCTACACCTTC,.,TRBD1,TRBJ1-2,TRBV14
CAWSITGGYSNQPQHF,TGTGCCTGGAGTATCACAGGGGGTTATAGCAATCAGCCCCAGCATTTT,.,TRBD1,TRBJ1-5,TRBV30
CASTRVVGSGANVLTF,TGTGCCAGCACTAGAGTCGTAGGATCTGGGGCCAACGTCCTGACTTTC,.,.,TRBJ2-6,TRBV2
CASRPTDSLEAFF,TGTGCCAGCAGACCCACGGACAGCCTTGAAGCTTTCTTT,.,.,TRBJ1-1,TRBV6-5
CASSPTGGGTEAFF,TGTGCCAGCAGCCCTACAGGGGGAGGAACTGAAGCTTTCTTT,.,TRBD1,TRBJ1-1,TRBV11-2
CAWSVGSGSPYEQYF,TGTGCCTGGAGTGTGGGTAGCGGGAGCCCCTACGAGCAGTACTTC,.,TRBD2,TRBJ2-7,TRBV30
CASSFWGTGASYEQYF,TGTGCCAGCAGCTTTTGGGGGACAGGGGCAAGCTACGAGCAGTACTTC,.,TRBD1,TRBJ2-7,TRBV7-9
CASSSPGTANYGYTF,TGTGCCAGTAGTAGTCCGGGGACAGCCAACTATGGCTACACCTTC,.,TRBD1,TRBJ1-2,TRBV19
CASSIGLAGVREQYF,TGTGCCAGCAGCATAGGACTAGCGGGAGTTCGGGAGCAGTACTTC,few,TRBD2,TRBJ2-7,TRBV5-5
CASSPGQGFAFF,TGTGCCAGCTCGCCGGGACAGGGTTTTGCTTTCTTT,.,TRBD1,TRBJ1-1,TRBV18
CASSFIQGAVRKPQHF,TGTGCCAGCAGTTTTATCCAGGGGGCGGTAAGAAAGCCCCAGCATTTT,few,TRBD1,TRBJ1-5,TRBV28
CASSFRPDYGYTF,TGTGCCAGCAGCTTCCGCCCGGACTATGGCTACACCTTC,.,.,TRBJ1-2,TRBV7-9
CASSLVVSGRAGEQFF,TGTGCCAGCAGCTTAGTGGTTAGCGGGAGGGCAGGTGAGCAGTTCTTC,.,TRBD2,TRBJ2-1,TRBV7-2
CASTLSNSFNYGYTF,TGTGCCAGTACCCTTAGTAACAGTTTCAACTATGGCTACACCTTC,.,.,TRBJ1-2,TRBV19
CASSRGTSGSKSYNEQFF,TGTGCCAGCAGCCGTGGGACTAGCGGGAGTAAGTCCTACAATGAGCAGTTCTTC,.,TRBD2,TRBJ2-1,TRBV3-1/TRBV3-2
CASSRSGSWNEQFF,TGTGCCAGCAGCCGTAGCGGGAGTTGGAATGAGCAGTTCTTC,.,TRBD2,TRBJ2-1,TRBV6-2/TRBV6-3
CASTPGWGLDTQYF,TGTGCCAGCACCCCCGGGTGGGGACTGGATACGCAGTATTTT,.,.,TRBJ2-3,TRBV6-2/TRBV6-3
CASSYDSSYEQYF,TGTGCCAGCAGTTACGACAGCTCCTACGAGCAGTACTTC,few,.,TRBJ2-7,TRBV6-5
CAWNQRSGGLDTQYF,TGTGCCTGGAATCAAAGATCGGGAGGGTTAGATACGCAGTATTTT,.,TRBD2,TRBJ2-3,TRBV30
CASSRWDSQNIQYF,TGTGCCAGCAGCCGCTGGGACTCCCAAAACATTCAGTACTTC,.,.,TRBJ2-4,TRBV3-1/TRBV3-2
CASNPRGWNTEAFF,TGTGCCAGTAACCCCAGGGGGTGGAACACTGAAGCTTTCTTT,many,TRBD1,TRBJ1-1,TRBV19
CASSSRQESYEQYF,TGTGCCAGCAGCTCGAGACAGGAATCCTACGAGCAGTACTTC,.,.,TRBJ2-7,TRBV9
CASSVGGRGTDTQYF,TGTGCCAGCAGCGTAGGTGGGAGGGGAACAGATACGCAGTATTTT,.,TRBD2,TRBJ2-3,TRBV9
CASSRQGTGGNTIYF,TGTGCCAGCAGCCGCCAAGGGACAGGCGGAAACACCATATATTTT,few,TRBD1,TRBJ1-3,TRBV3-1/TRBV3-2
CSARVRETKYF,TGCAGTGCTAGAGTCAGGGAAACGAAGTACTTC,.,.,TRBJ2-7,TRBV20-1
CASSESVREGYGYTF,TGTGCCAGCAGTGAGTCAGTTCGGGAGGGTTATGGCTACACCTTC,.,.,TRBJ1-2,TRBV2
CSVEYLTEAFF,TGCAGCGTCGAATACCTAACTGAAGCTTTCTTT,.,.,TRBJ1-1,TRBV29-1
CASSFGGTEAFF,TGTGCCAGCAGCTTCGGAGGAACTGAAGCTTTCTTT,.,.,TRBJ1-1,TRBV5-4
CASSLGRGRSYEQYF,TGTGCCAGCAGCTTAGGTCGGGGGAGGTCCTACGAGCAGTACTTC,.,.,TRBJ2-7,TRBV7-2
CASSGGVDSGELFF,TGTGCCAGCAGTGGAGGAGTCGACAGCGGGGAGCTGTTTTTT,.,.,TRBJ2-2,TRBV6-4
CASSQGLGRETQYF,TGCGCCAGCAGCCAGGGGCTAGGGAGGGAGACCCAGTACTTC,.,.,TRBJ2-5,TRBV4-1
CASSPTGGGQQPQHF,TGTGCCAGTAGTCCGACGGGGGGAGGTCAACAGCCCCAGCATTTT,.,.,TRBJ1-5,TRBV19
CASSRPSGRPSGETQYF,TGTGCCAGCAGCCGCCCGAGCGGGAGGCCGTCGGGAGAGACCCAGTACTTC,.,TRBD2,TRBJ2-5,TRBV5-4
CASSGGGLYGYTF,TGTGCCAGCAGTGGCGGGGGGCTCTATGGCTACACCTTC,.,.,TRBJ1-2,TRBV28
CASSLIRLAGYEQYF,TGTGCCAGCAGCTTAATTCGATTAGCGGGCTACGAGCAGTACTTC,.,TRBD2,TRBJ2-7,TRBV7-2
CASMGQGVGYGYTF,TGTGCCAGCATGGGACAGGGGGTCGGGTATGGCTACACCTTC,.,TRBD1,TRBJ1-2,TRBV28
CASSSRLAAYNEQFF,TGTGCCAGCAGTTCGAGACTAGCGGCATACAATGAGCAGTTCTTC,.,TRBD2,TRBJ2-1,TRBV28
CASSRRRSERASQYF,TGTGCCAGCAGCCGAAGGAGATCCGAGAGGGCGAGCCAGTACTTC,.,.,TRBJ2-5,TRBV3-1/TRBV3-2
CASSLGDRVAKNIQYF,TGCGCCAGCAGCTTGGGCGACAGGGTAGCCAAAAACATTCAGTACTTC,.,TRBD1,TRBJ2-4,TRBV5-1
CASSPGLAGGAGDTQYF,TGCGCCAGCAGCCCGGGACTAGCGGGGGGGGCCGGAGATACGCAGTATTTT,.,TRBD2,TRBJ2-3,TRBV5-1
CASSERGYTF,TGTGCCAGCAGTGAGCGTGGCTACACCTTC,once,.,TRBJ1-2,TRBV6-1
CASSPLGQGANEKLFF,TGTGCCAGTAGTCCCTTAGGACAGGGGGCGAATGAAAAACTGTTTTTT,.,TRBD1,TRBJ1-4,TRBV19
CASSESRSGGFSTDTQYF,TGTGCCAGCAGTGAATCTCGGAGCGGGGGGTTCAGCACAGATACGCAGTATTTT,.,TRBD2,TRBJ2-3,TRBV6-1
CASRLAGGYGYTF,TGTGCCAGCAGACTGGCAGGGGGCTATGGCTACACCTTC,once,TRBD1,TRBJ1-2,TRBV27
CASSPEAGDGQTQYF,TGTGCCAGCTCTCCCGAGGCGGGGGACGGACAGACCCAGTACTTC,.,TRBD2,TRBJ2-5,TRBV18
CASTQGAGTGELFF,TGTGCCAGCACCCAGGGGGCAGGGACCGGGGAGCTGTTTTTT,.,TRBD1,TRBJ2-2,TRBV3-1/TRBV3-2
CASAGNYGYTF,TGTGCCAGCGCGGGAAACTATGGCTACACCTTC,.,.,TRBJ1-2,TRBV28
CASSRSGSTDTQYF,TGTGCCAGCAGCCGTAGCGGGAGCACAGATACGCAGTATTTT,.,TRBD2,TRBJ2-3,TRBV7-9
CASSLSNRGPNYGYTF,TGTGCCAGCAGTTTATCGAACAGGGGGCCTAACTATGGCTACACCTTC,once,TRBD1,TRBJ1-2,TRBV27